This TCR beta chain was profiled in a study of untreated major depressive disorder. A word on this clone: What it binds is not known.

All participants were of European descent. Major depressive disorder by DSM-IV, Hamilton depression score of at least 18. CD4+ T cell purity was typically about 95%. Overall study results and limits: Depressed patients' CD4+ T cells carried increased TRBV05-01 (Vbeta 5.1) usage versus control CD4+ T cells. TRBV25-01 and TRBV02-01 usage differences were not statistically significant.

CDR1 is SGDLS, CDR2 YYNGEE, per germline. The CDR3 length is 18 residues. V lost 0 bases and J lost 5; bases outside the gene matches: 16. The protocol was immunoSEQ multiplex PCR, while the TCRdb copy is restricted to in-frame clones and leaves out a portion. The sample has approximately 20,000 clones; about 92% are singletons. The clonotype was recovered from a woman between 35 and 50 years old with major depressive disorder. Sequencing used CD4+ T cells from PBMCs. This sequence joins TRBV9 and TRBJ2-5, with TRBD2 identical over 7 bases. The CDR3 DNA follows: TGTGCCAGCAGCGTAGGCCCCAGCGGGGAAACAACGGGGGAGACCCAGTACTTC. Encoded protein: CASSVGPSGETTGETQYF.